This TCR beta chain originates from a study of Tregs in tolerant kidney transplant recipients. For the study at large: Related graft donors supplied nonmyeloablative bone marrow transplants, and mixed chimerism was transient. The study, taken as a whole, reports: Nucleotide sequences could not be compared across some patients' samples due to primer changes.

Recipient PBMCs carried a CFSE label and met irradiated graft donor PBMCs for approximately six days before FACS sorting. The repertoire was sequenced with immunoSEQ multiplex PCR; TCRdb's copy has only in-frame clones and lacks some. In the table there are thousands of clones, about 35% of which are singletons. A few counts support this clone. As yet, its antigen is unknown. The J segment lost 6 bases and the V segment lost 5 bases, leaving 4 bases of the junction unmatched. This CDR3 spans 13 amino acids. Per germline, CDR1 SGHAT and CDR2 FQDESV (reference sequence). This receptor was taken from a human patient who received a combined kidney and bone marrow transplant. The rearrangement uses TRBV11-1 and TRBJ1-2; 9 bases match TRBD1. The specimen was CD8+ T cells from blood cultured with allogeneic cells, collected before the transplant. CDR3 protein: CASSPGTGNGYTF. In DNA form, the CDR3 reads TGTGCCAGCAGCCCCGGGACAGGGAATGGCTACACCTTC.